These T cell receptor beta chains were read from a single sample in a study of blood T cell repertoires in COVID-19. Only in-frame clones appear in the TCRdb table, and some are missing; sequencing was by immunoSEQ multiplex PCR. This table has under 130,000 clones, 85% to 90% appearing once. The sequenced material came from peripheral blood. The source is a man aged 45-65 years with acute or convalescent COVID-19. Each CDR3 is given with its conserved first and last residue. The order of the fields is clone size, J gene, D gene, V gene, CDR3 DNA, CDR3 protein. A D gene is named only where the DNA matches it firmly. Some rows have no size entry. The others give once, few or many, or a class for an expanded clone.

>NA|TRBJ2-7|NA|TRBV11-2
TGTGCCAGCAGCTTAAATAGGGGGTTCTCCTACGAGCAGTACTTC
CASSLNRGFSYEQYF
>NA|TRBJ2-2|TRBD1|TRBV6-6
TGTGCCAGCAGTTACGGCGGGACAGGGGGTTCCGGGGAGCTGTTTTTT
CASSYGGTGGSGELFF
>once|TRBJ2-5|NA|TRBV7-2
TGTGCCAGCAGCTTAGTCGGGGGAGAGACCCAGTACTTC
CASSLVGGETQYF
>NA|TRBJ2-7|TRBD2|TRBV7-7
TGTGCTAGCAGCCCTAGCGGGGGCTACGAGCAGTACTTC
CASSPSGGYEQYF
>NA|TRBJ2-1|NA|TRBV30
TGTGCCCAAGAGTCGGGGATCCGGACCAATGAGCAGTTCTTC
CAQESGIRTNEQFF
>NA|TRBJ2-3|NA|TRBV4-1
TGCGCCAGCAGCCCGCCAGGGTTGTCTAGCACAGATACGCAGTATTTT
CASSPPGLSSTDTQYF
>NA|TRBJ2-7|TRBD2|TRBV5-5
TGTGCCAGCAGCTTGTCCAGCGGGAGGTACGAGCAGTACTTC
CASSLSSGRYEQYF
>NA|TRBJ1-4|NA|TRBV11-2
TGTGCCAGCAGCGCAAGGACAGATATTAATGAAAAACTGTTTTTT
CASSARTDINEKLFF
>NA|TRBJ2-7|NA|TRBV2
TGTGCCAGCTGGCGTACAGGGACCTACGAGCAGTACTTC
CASWRTGTYEQYF
>NA|TRBJ1-2|NA|TRBV29-1
TGCAGCGTTGAAAGTGTGGCAGGGAAAGGCTACACCTTC
CSVESVAGKGYTF
>NA|TRBJ2-3|TRBD2|TRBV19
TGTGCCAGTAGTATAGGAGCGGGGGGGCAGGGTACGCAGTATTTT
CASSIGAGGQGTQYF
>NA|TRBJ2-7|NA|TRBV5-4
TGTGCCAGCAGCTTGGAACAGGCTTCCTACGAGCAGTACTTC
CASSLEQASYEQYF
>NA|TRBJ2-1|TRBD2|TRBV13
TGTGCCAGCAGCTCACCGGGACTAGCGGGGGGGCGGAACAATGAGCAGTTCTTC
CASSSPGLAGGRNNEQFF
>NA|TRBJ2-2|TRBD2|TRBV14
TGTGCCAGCAGCCAAATAGCGGGAGATGTTACCGGGGAGCTGTTTTTT
CASSQIAGDVTGELFF
>NA|TRBJ2-5|NA|TRBV6-5
TGTGCCAGCAGTTACTCATCGTCGGAGACCCAGTACTTC
CASSYSSSETQYF
>NA|TRBJ2-7|TRBD1|TRBV6-5
TGTGCCAGCAGTCGGGACAGGGGATACGAGCAGTACTTC
CASSRDRGYEQYF
>NA|TRBJ1-4|NA|TRBV2
TGTGCCACCACCCCAGCTAGAGGTTGGACTAATGAAAAACTGTTTTTT
CATTPARGWTNEKLFF
>NA|TRBJ2-3|NA|TRBV9
TGTGCCAGCAACCTCGAGGGAGTATGGGATACGCAGTATTTT
CASNLEGVWDTQYF
>once|TRBJ2-7|TRBD2|TRBV6-6
TGTGCCAGCAGGTTGACGGCGGGGGACTCCTACGAGCAGTACTTC
CASRLTAGDSYEQYF
>NA|TRBJ1-1|TRBD1|TRBV3-1/TRBV3-2
TGTGCCAGCAGCCAAGAGACAGGGGTGAACACTGAAGCTTTCTTT
CASSQETGVNTEAFF
>NA|TRBJ2-2|TRBD1|TRBV13
TGTGCCAGCACCTCAGGGGGAGCCACCGGGGAGCTGTTTTTT
CASTSGGATGELFF
>NA|TRBJ2-6|TRBD1|TRBV18
TGTGCCAGCTCACCCCCGGGACAGGTTGGATCTGGGGCCAACGTCCTGACTTTC
CASSPPGQVGSGANVLTF
>once|TRBJ1-3|NA|TRBV30
TGTGCCTGGAGTGTAAAAGGCGGTTGGGGAAACACCATATATTTT
CAWSVKGGWGNTIYF
>many|TRBJ2-7|TRBD1|TRBV25-1
TGTGCCAGCAGTACCGGGACAGGGCCGTACGAGCAGTACTTC
CASSTGTGPYEQYF
>NA|TRBJ1-2|TRBD1|TRBV30
TGTGCCTGGAGGGATGGACAGGGCCATGGCTACACCTTC
CAWRDGQGHGYTF
>NA|TRBJ1-1|NA|TRBV19
TGTGCCAGTAGTATTCAGGGGAGCAGCACTGAAGCTTTCTTT
CASSIQGSSTEAFF
>NA|TRBJ2-5|TRBD2|TRBV19
TGTGCCAGTAGTATAGGGGCGGGAGAGGAGACCCAGTACTTC
CASSIGAGEETQYF
>NA|TRBJ1-5|NA|TRBV6-1
TGTGCCAGCAGTGAATATGGGGTCCCGGGACTTAGGGGATATCAGCCCCAGCATTTT
CASSEYGVPGLRGYQPQHF
>NA|TRBJ2-4|NA|TRBV7-3
TGTGCCAGCAGCTTAGAGGGTAACAACATTCAGTACTTC
CASSLEGNNIQYF
>NA|TRBJ2-3|TRBD2|TRBV4-1
TGCGCCAGCAGCCAAGGTCACGCGGGAGGGTCAGCAGATACGCAGTATTTT
CASSQGHAGGSADTQYF
>NA|TRBJ2-7|TRBD1|TRBV7-6
TGTGCCAGCAGCCCTGGACAGGGGAGCTCCTACGAGCAGTACTTC
CASSPGQGSSYEQYF
>NA|TRBJ2-3|NA|TRBV3-1/TRBV3-2
TGTGCCAGCAGCACCCGACAGGTTAGCACAGATACGCAGTATTTT
CASSTRQVSTDTQYF
>NA|TRBJ2-5|TRBD1|TRBV7-2
TGTGCCAGCAGCTTAGGGGACAGGATACGCGAGACCCAGTACTTC
CASSLGDRIRETQYF
>NA|TRBJ1-2|NA|TRBV6-5
TGTGCCAGCAGTTACGAGCAGGATAACTATGGCTACACCTTC
CASSYEQDNYGYTF
>NA|TRBJ2-7|NA|TRBV11-3
TGTGCCAGCAGCTTATATACCCCCTCCCGGTACGAGCAGTACTTC
CASSLYTPSRYEQYF
>NA|TRBJ2-1|TRBD2|TRBV18
TGTGCCAGCTCGACTAGCGGGAGTCCCTACAATGAGCAGTTCTTC
CASSTSGSPYNEQFF
>few|TRBJ1-1|TRBD1|TRBV4-2
TGTGCCAGCAGCCAACCTGACAGGGGCAACACTGAAGCTTTCTTT
CASSQPDRGNTEAFF
>few|TRBJ2-2|TRBD1|TRBV19
TGTGCCACTAATAGGGGACAGACGAACACCGGGGAGCTGTTTTTT
CATNRGQTNTGELFF
>NA|TRBJ2-7|NA|TRBV11-2
TGTGCCAGCAGCGTACGCGACTACGAGCAGTACTTC
CASSVRDYEQYF
>NA|TRBJ1-2|NA|TRBV30
TGTGCCTGCATACCCCTTAAAGTGCAGGATGGCTACACCTTC
CACIPLKVQDGYTF
>NA|TRBJ2-1|NA|TRBV9
TGTGCCAGCAGCACCGGACAGACCTACAATGAGCAGTTCTTC
CASSTGQTYNEQFF
>NA|TRBJ2-1|NA|TRBV3-1/TRBV3-2
TGTGCCAGCAGCCAAGATCCGGGGAAACCCTACAATGAGCAGTTCTTC
CASSQDPGKPYNEQFF
>NA|TRBJ2-5|TRBD2|TRBV9
TGTGCCAGCAGCGCACTCCAGGGAGGGGTCCGAGAGACCCAGTACTTC
CASSALQGGVRETQYF
>NA|TRBJ2-2|NA|TRBV15
TGTGCCACCAGCCGAAAGGGGGCCGGGGAGCTGTTTTTT
CATSRKGAGELFF
>NA|TRBJ2-2|NA|TRBV7-3
TGTGCCAGCAGCTTACGGGGTTACGACACCGGGGAGCTGTTTTTT
CASSLRGYDTGELFF
>NA|TRBJ2-1|TRBD2|TRBV9
TGTGCCAGCAGAGCCGGGACTAGTCATGAGCAGTTCTTC
CASRAGTSHEQFF
>NA|TRBJ2-6|NA|TRBV18
TGTGCCAGCTCACCCGGCGGTGCAGGGGCCTCTGGGGCCAACGTCCTGACTTTC
CASSPGGAGASGANVLTF
>NA|TRBJ2-7|NA|TRBV6-5
TGTGCCAGCAGTTACGGCGGGGAGGTAGAGCAGTACTTC
CASSYGGEVEQYF
>NA|TRBJ1-1|NA|TRBV7-9
TGTGCCAGCGGCCCCTCGGGGGATGAAAGAGCTTTCTTT
CASGPSGDERAFF
>once|TRBJ1-5|TRBD1|TRBV18
TGTGCCAGCTCACCGACAGGGGATCAGCCCCAGCATTTT
CASSPTGDQPQHF
>once|TRBJ2-7|TRBD1|TRBV30
TGTGCCTGGAGTGCTCCGGGACAGGGAAGCTCCTACGAGCAGTACTTC
CAWSAPGQGSSYEQYF
>NA|TRBJ2-7|NA|TRBV6-5
TGTGCCAGCAGTTACGTACAGGGAAATATCTACGAGCAGTACTTC
CASSYVQGNIYEQYF
>NA|TRBJ1-2|TRBD1|TRBV14
TGTGCCAGCAGCCCCCTAGACAGGGAACGAAGCTATGGCTACACCTTC
CASSPLDRERSYGYTF
>NA|TRBJ2-5|NA|TRBV18
TGTGCCAGCTCACCAATCGGGAAGACCCAGTACTTC
CASSPIGKTQYF
>NA|TRBJ2-3|TRBD1|TRBV2
TGTGCCAGCACCTATGCGGGCAGGGGGCTGGATACGCAGTATTTT
CASTYAGRGLDTQYF
>NA|TRBJ1-1|TRBD1|TRBV4-1
TGCGCCAGCAGCCAACAGGGGGCGATTACTGAAGCTTTCTTT
CASSQQGAITEAFF
>NA|TRBJ2-3|TRBD2|TRBV5-1
TGCGCCAGCAGCTTGGTAGCGGGGGGCACAGATACGCAGTATTTT
CASSLVAGGTDTQYF
>NA|TRBJ1-1|TRBD1|TRBV5-3
TGTGCCAGAAGCTCCCGACAGGGGTTGAACACTGAAGCTTTCTTT
CARSSRQGLNTEAFF
>NA|TRBJ2-2|NA|TRBV3-1/TRBV3-2
TGTGCCAGCAGCCTCAGCCAAGGGGTCCCGCCGGACACCGGGGAGCTGTTTTTT
CASSLSQGVPPDTGELFF